This passage covers 26 T cell receptor beta chains from one sample sequenced in a study of shared clonotypes between healthy human individuals. Measured with immunoSEQ multiplex PCR; TCRdb has only the in-frame clones, and not every one. The data hold millions of clones, with around 94% observed a single time. The sample taken for sequencing was naive CD4+ T cells sorted from blood. Subset meaning: CD45RA+ positively selected. These receptors were taken from a man aged 18 to 30 in good health.

The genes are TRBV9 and TRBJ2-3; D is ambiguous. Germline loops: CDR1 SGDLS, CDR2 YYNGEE. With 1 base removed from V and 2 bases from J, the gap between germline ends came to 8 bases. This CDR3 is built from 14 residues. CDR3 amino acids: CASSVQSTTDTQYF. The DNA for the CDR3 is TGTGCCAGCAGCGTACAGAGCACCACAGATACGCAGTATTTT. Filled out from reference TRBV9 and TRBJ2-3, the complete variable domain reads DSGVTQTPKHLITATGQRVTLRCSPRSGDLSVYWYQQSLDQGLQFLIQYYNGEERAKGNILERFSAQQFPDLHSELNLSSLELGDSALYFCASSVQSTTDTQYFGPGTRLTVL.

CDR3 protein: CASSPLPSVSETQYF. Written as DNA, the CDR3 is TGTGCCAGCTCACCACTCCCCTCAGTGTCAGAGACCCAGTACTTC. This chain links TRBV18 with TRBJ2-5; D is undetermined. The CDR3 contains 15 residues. Between the trimmed V and J ends, which lost 1 base and 4 bases, there was a span of 13 bases. The germline CDR1 and CDR2 sequences are KGHSH and LQKENI.

The V call is TRBV5-1, the J call TRBJ2-2; D remains unclear. Germline assignment: CDR1 SGHRS and CDR2 YFSETQ. The CDR3 has 15 residues. The V gene lost 5 bases and the J gene lost 5 bases, with 16 bases spanning the gap. The CDR3 sequence: CASRPNLQLTGELFF. The CDR3 DNA follows: TGCGCCAGCAGACCAAATCTACAGCTAACCGGGGAGCTGTTTTTT.

This clone was observed a single time. The chain couples TRBV2 to TRBJ2-3; 8 bases match TRBD2. CDR3 size: 18 residues. Germline-derived CDR1 and CDR2 are SNHLY and FYNNEI. Trimming cost V 4 bases and J 1 base; bases outside gene matches: 13. The CDR3 protein is CASSGWGLGLRGTDTQYF. The CDR3 DNA reads TGTGCCAGCAGTGGATGGGGACTAGGTCTTAGGGGCACAGATACGCAGTATTTT.

J is TRBJ2-4 and V is TRBV18; 8 nucleotides align to TRBD2. In germline, CDR1 is KGHSH, CDR2 LQKENI. The CDR3 consists of 17 residues. J was trimmed by 0 bases and V by 6 bases; bases with no gene match: 10. The CDR3: CASSNLGGALAKNIQYF. The CDR3 DNA reads as TGTGCCAGCTCCAACCTCGGGGGGGCACTAGCCAAAAACATTCAGTACTTC.

This chain connects TRBV2 to TRBJ1-2; tentative D call: TRBD1 (5 bases). CDR3 size: 14 residues. The germline V gene encodes CDR1 SNHLY and CDR2 FYNNEI. Deletions cut 6 bases from V and 4 bases from J, with 15 bases between. This CDR3 is CASRGDSLSYGYTF. The CDR3 DNA is TGTGCCAGCAGGGGGGACTCCTTAAGCTATGGCTACACCTTC.

V usage is TRBV10-3 and J usage is TRBJ2-7; 8 bases agree with TRBD2. V lost 10 bases and J lost 2; bases outside the gene matches: 7. The CDR3 runs 13 residues. Germline values: CDR1 ENHRY, CDR2 SYGVKD. CDR3 in DNA: TGTGCCACGTCACGGGAGGGGCCCTACGAGCAGTACTTC. Translation gives CATSREGPYEQYF.

The chain uses TRBV7-9 and TRBJ1-6; 7 positions agree with TRBD1. CDR3 length: 15 amino acids. The germline gives CDR1 SEHNR, CDR2 FQNEAQ (reference sequence). After removal of 5 bases from V and 6 bases from J, the junction contained 7 bases not matched to a gene. CDR3 loop: CASSAPTGSNSPLHF. The CDR3 nucleotides are TGTGCCAGCAGCGCACCGACAGGGTCTAATTCACCCCTCCACTTT.

The V gene is TRBV4-3, the J gene TRBJ2-5, with 15 bases identical to TRBD2. The CDR3 covers 19 residues. In germline, CDR1 is LGHNA, CDR2 YSLEER. V lost 0 bases, J lost 5 bases, and 10 bases stayed unmatched. CDR3 loop: CASSQDGLAGGPGHETQYF. CDR3 nucleotides: TGCGCCAGCAGCCAAGATGGACTAGCGGGAGGGCCTGGGCACGAGACCCAGTACTTC.

The gene calls are TRBV9 and TRBJ1-4; the match to TRBD1 covers 10 bases. CDR1 SGDLS and CDR2 YYNGEE come from the germline V gene. With 2 bases clipped from V and 8 bases from J, the junction kept 9 bases outside the gene matches. CDR3 size: 16 residues. The CDR3 DNA reads as TGTGCCAGCAGCGTTGCCCTTGGGACAGGGGACGAAAAACTGTTTTTT. Amino acids: CASSVALGTGDEKLFF.

The chain employs TRBV29-1 and TRBJ1-2; perhaps TRBD1 as D (5 bases). Germline lookup yields CDR1 SQVTM and CDR2 ANQGSEA. V dropped 3 bases and J dropped 8 bases, with 10 bases sitting between them. The CDR3 spans 11 residues. This CDR3 reads CSVESGKGYTF. The CDR3 nucleotides read TGCAGCGTTGAGTCAGGGAAGGGCTACACCTTC.

The chain employs TRBV29-1 and TRBJ2-5; 7 positions agree with TRBD2. With 3 bases clipped from V and 4 bases from J, the junction kept 14 bases outside the gene matches. This CDR3 region has 16 residues. Germline V gives CDR1 SQVTM, CDR2 ANQGSEA. CDR3 nucleotide sequence: TGCAGCGTTGAGTTCCCAGGACTAGGGGTCAGAGAGACCCAGTACTTC. It yields the protein CSVEFPGLGVRETQYF.

The chain carries TRBV10-3 and TRBJ2-1; 7 bases line up with TRBD1. The CDR3 covers 16 residues. Looked up from germline, CDR1 is ENHRY and CDR2 is SYGVKD. The trim removed 4 bases at V and 0 bases at J, leaving 6 bases unmatched. The CDR3 DNA is TGTGCCATCAGTGGGGGACAGTTCAGCTCCTACAATGAGCAGTTCTTC. Translated, it gives CAISGGQFSSYNEQFF.

This clone was recorded once. Other DNA sequences in the sample encode the same CDR3. The chain employs TRBV6-5 and TRBJ1-5, with D maybe TRBD1 (5 bases). The CDR3 has 15 residues. Germline V gene data show CDR1 as MNHEY and CDR2 as SVGAGI. Trimming stripped 2 bases from V and 1 base from J, with 9 bases between. The CDR3 region has the DNA TGTGCCAGCAGTTACGGACGGGGGAGCAATCAGCCCCAGCATTTT. Amino acids: CASSYGRGSNQPQHF.

The chain's CDR3 is CASSGQQGSGNTIYF. In DNA, the CDR3 is TGTGCCAGCAGCGGTCAACAGGGGTCTGGAAACACCATATATTTT. V gene TRBV7-2 combines with J gene TRBJ1-3; 7 bases line up with TRBD1. Trimming took 5 bases from V and 1 from J; bases not matched to a gene: 5. The CDR3 runs to 15 residues. Germline CDR1 and CDR2: SGHTA and FQGNSA.

This clone was counted once. The chain joins TRBV4-1 to TRBJ2-1; 8 bases are a match to TRBD1. V trimming: 0 bases; J trimming: 5 bases; junction bases outside the gene matches: 9. The CDR3 is made up of 17 amino acids. Germline V gene data show CDR1 as MGHRA and CDR2 as YSYEKL. CDR3 loop: CASSQDMGQASNNEQFF. CDR3 nucleotide sequence: TGCGCCAGCAGCCAAGATATGGGACAGGCCAGTAACAATGAGCAGTTCTTC.

V and J are TRBV10-1 and TRBJ2-7; 9 bases fit TRBD1. The length of the CDR3 is 14 residues. Losses at the gene ends were 8 bases for V and 1 base for J; bases not matched to a gene: 6. Germline-derived CDR1 and CDR2 are WNHNN and SYGVQD (reference sequence). The CDR3 nucleotides read TGCGCCAGCCGGACCGGGACAGGGTCCTACGAGCAGTACTTC. Translation gives CASRTGTGSYEQYF.

This sequence joins TRBV28 and TRBJ1-2; D ambiguous. CDR3 length: 12 amino acids. Trimming removed 5 bases at V and 4 bases at J, with 8 bases between. Germline V gene data show CDR1 as MDHEN and CDR2 as SYDVKM. The CDR3 protein is CASSNNGYGYTF. The CDR3 DNA reads as TGTGCCAGCAGTAACAACGGCTATGGCTACACCTTC.

This chain joins TRBV6-1 and TRBJ1-6; D not resolved. The germline gives CDR1 MNHNS, CDR2 SASEGT. Trimming removed 2 bases from V and 0 bases from J, with 17 bases in between. CDR3 length: 19 amino acids. CDR3 residues: CASSEYSIGVVSYNSPLHF. In nucleotides, the CDR3 is TGTGCCAGCAGTGAATATTCTATTGGCGTGGTCTCCTATAATTCACCCCTCCACTTT.

The CDR3 DNA reads TGCGCCAGCAGCTTCGGTCAGTCTGGAAACACCATATATTTT. Its translation is CASSFGQSGNTIYF. The rearrangement joins TRBV5-1 to TRBJ1-3; D not resolved. The CDR3 consists of 14 residues. Per the germline V gene, CDR1 is SGHRS and CDR2 is YFSETQ. The ends were cut back, 2 bases at V and 1 base at J, with 7 bases in the middle.

The chain joins TRBV2 to TRBJ2-1; 13 bases agree with TRBD2. Germline lookup yields CDR1 SNHLY and CDR2 FYNNEI. The junction had 9 bases not matched to a gene; V was cut back by 8 bases and J by 8 bases. The CDR3 is 15 residues long. The CDR3 region is CASGQGLAGRYEQFF. The CDR3 DNA sequence: TGTGCCAGCGGCCAGGGACTAGCGGGAAGGTATGAGCAGTTCTTC.

For the CDR3, the DNA is TGTGCCAGCTCACCCCGACAGGTTGGGACCGGGGAGCTGTTTTTT. This translates into CASSPRQVGTGELFF. The chain employs TRBV18 and TRBJ2-2; the D gene is possibly TRBD1 (6 bases). Germline values: CDR1 KGHSH, CDR2 LQKENI. CDR3 length: 15 amino acids. Trimming cost V 3 bases and J 5 bases, with 13 bases left between them.

The chain has TRBV5-1 and TRBJ2-2; D is perhaps TRBD2 (6 bases). Trimming removed 3 bases from V and 4 bases from J, with 10 bases in between. CDR3 length equals 14 residues. Germline assignment: CDR1 SGHRS and CDR2 YFSETQ. The CDR3 nucleotides are TGCGCCAGCAGCTCACGGGAGCCCACCGGGGAGCTGTTTTTT. It yields the protein CASSSREPTGELFF.

The chain couples TRBV4-3 to TRBJ1-6; D possibly corresponds to TRBD1 (5 bases). Trimming left V 3 bases short and J 10 bases short, with 10 bases between. Germline V CDR1 and CDR2: LGHNA, YSLEER. The CDR3 is 13 residues long. The CDR3 DNA reads TGCGCCAGCAGCCAGACAGTTGCCTCACCCCTCCACTTT. It codes for CASSQTVASPLHF.

As concerns this clone: The same CDR3 also results from other DNA sequences found in this sample. This sequence joins TRBV2 and TRBJ1-5; 7 bases match TRBD1. With 4 bases clipped from V and 3 bases from J, the junction kept 3 bases outside the gene matches. Germline values: CDR1 SNHLY, CDR2 FYNNEI. The CDR3 length is 14 residues. In DNA, the CDR3 is TGTGCCAGCAGTGGACAGGGCTTCAATCAGCCCCAGCATTTT. This codes for CASSGQGFNQPQHF. The full variable domain, with the rest looked up from reference TRBV2 and TRBJ1-5, is EPEVTQTPSHQVTQMGQEVILRCVPISNHLYFYWYRQILGQKVEFLVSFYNNEISEKSEIFDDQFSVERPDGSNFTLKIRSTKLEDSAMYFCASSGQGFNQPQHFGDGTRLSIL.

The V gene is TRBV30, the J gene TRBJ2-5, with D possibly TRBD1 on 6 matching bases. The germline CDR1 and CDR2 sequences are GTSNPN and SVGIG (reference sequence). V lost 5 bases and J 1 base, leaving 14 bases between the germline ends. The CDR3 totals 14 residues. The chain's CDR3 is CAWLKWGLQETQYF. CDR3 DNA sequence: TGTGCCTGGTTAAAGTGGGGGCTCCAAGAGACCCAGTACTTC.